This T cell receptor beta chain emerged from a study of blood T cell repertoires in COVID-19. Study-wide context: Researchers got acute and convalescent COVID-19 samples from the United States, Italy and Spain.

The repertoire was sequenced with immunoSEQ multiplex PCR; TCRdb's copy has only in-frame clones and lacks some. In the table there are approximately 380,000 clones, roughly 85% of which are singletons. This CDR3 has 15 residues. V shed 1 base and J 2 bases; nucleotides not matched to a gene: 4. CDR1 is SNHLY and CDR2 is FYNNEI in the germline V gene. This TCR derives from a woman under 30 with acute or convalescent COVID-19. The sample was peripheral blood. The V call is TRBV2, the J call TRBJ2-7, with TRBD2 matching over 8 bases. The CDR3 sequence: CASSEETSGTYEQYF. CDR3 nucleotides: TGTGCCAGCAGTGAAGAAACTAGCGGAACCTACGAGCAGTACTTC.